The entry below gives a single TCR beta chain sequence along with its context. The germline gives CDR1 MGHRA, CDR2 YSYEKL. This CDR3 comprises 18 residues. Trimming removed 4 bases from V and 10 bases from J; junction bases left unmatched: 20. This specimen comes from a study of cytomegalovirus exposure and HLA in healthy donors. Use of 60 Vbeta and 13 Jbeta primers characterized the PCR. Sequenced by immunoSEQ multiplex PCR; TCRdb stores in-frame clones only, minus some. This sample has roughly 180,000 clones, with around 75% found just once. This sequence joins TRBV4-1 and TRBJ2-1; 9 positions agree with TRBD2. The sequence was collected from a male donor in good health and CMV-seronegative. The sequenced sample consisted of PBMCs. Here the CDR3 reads CASSRPATQSGGSREQFF. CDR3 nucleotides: TGCGCCAGCAGCCGACCCGCAACCCAAAGCGGGGGGAGTAGAGAGCAGTTCTTC.